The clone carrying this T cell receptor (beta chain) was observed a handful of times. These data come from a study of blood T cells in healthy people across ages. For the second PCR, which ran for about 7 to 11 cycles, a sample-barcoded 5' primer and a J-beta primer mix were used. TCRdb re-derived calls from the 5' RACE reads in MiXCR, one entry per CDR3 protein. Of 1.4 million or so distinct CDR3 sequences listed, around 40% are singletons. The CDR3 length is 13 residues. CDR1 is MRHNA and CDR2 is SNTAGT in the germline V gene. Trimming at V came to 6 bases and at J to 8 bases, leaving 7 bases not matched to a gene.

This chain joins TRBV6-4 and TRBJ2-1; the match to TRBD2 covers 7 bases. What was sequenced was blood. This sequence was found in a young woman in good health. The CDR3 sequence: CASRRHAGDEQFF. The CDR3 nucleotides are TGTGCCAGCAGAAGACATGCGGGGGATGAGCAGTTCTTC.